The 17 T cell receptor beta chains listed next were all sequenced from one sample in a study of control samples from healthy donors and cancer patients. TCRdb's table, derived via immunoSEQ multiplex PCR, lists solely in-frame clones and lacks some. The data show 150,000 to 200,000 clones, 94% seen once. Source material: blood. Receptors were obtained from a woman in her late teens or twenties in good health.

The chain has TRBV9 and TRBJ1-2; D is unresolved. The CDR3 length is 16 residues. Per the germline V gene, CDR1 is SGDLS and CDR2 is YYNGEE. V was clipped by 3 bases and J by 8 bases, with 23 bases between them. The CDR3 protein is CASSAPTGYLRQGYTF. The CDR3 DNA sequence: TGTGCCAGCAGCGCGCCTACGGGGTACCTCCGCCAGGGCTACACCTTC.

J is TRBJ1-4 and V is TRBV6-6; D unresolved. The germline V and J ends were trimmed by 0 bases and 8 bases, with 4 bases remaining between them. Germline CDR1 MNHNY, CDR2 SVGAGI (reference sequence). The CDR3 extends over 12 amino acids. CDR3 coding DNA: TGTGCCAGCAGTTACTCGTACGAAAAACTGTTTTTT. It yields the protein CASSYSYEKLFF.

This sequence joins TRBV5-1 and TRBJ2-7; possibly TRBD1 for D (5 bases). The V and J ends lost 4 bases and 4 bases respectively, with 12 bases between them. Germline CDR1 and CDR2: SGHRS and YFSETQ. The CDR3 totals 13 residues. The CDR3 DNA follows: TGCGCCAGCAGCGTCCTCACAGGTTACGAGCAGTACTTC. It codes for CASSVLTGYEQYF.

CDR3 DNA sequence: TGCGCCAGCAGCTTCGTATCACGGGGACGGGAAGCTTTCTTT. This gives the protein CASSFVSRGREAFF. The chain uses TRBV5-1 and TRBJ1-1; perhaps TRBD1 as D (5 bases). Looked up from germline, CDR1 is SGHRS and CDR2 is YFSETQ. V dropped 2 bases and J dropped 8 bases, with 16 bases sitting between them. The CDR3 length is 14 residues.

The CDR3 is CASSSGTGSNQPQHF. The CDR3 nucleotides are TGTGCCAGCAGTTCCGGGACAGGCAGCAATCAGCCCCAGCATTTT. This chain joins TRBV27 and TRBJ1-5; TRBD1 matches 8 bases. This CDR3 has 15 amino acids. Germline V CDR1 and CDR2: MNHEY, SMNVEV (reference sequence). After removal of 4 bases from V and 1 base from J, the junction contained 3 bases not matched to a gene.

The chain joins TRBV10-3 to TRBJ2-1; D is possibly TRBD2 (6 bases). Trimming shortened V by 0 bases and J by 10 bases, and 13 bases separated the two germline ends. CDR1 and CDR2 (germline): ENHRY, SYGVKD. CDR3 length equals 14 residues. As DNA, the CDR3 is TGTGCCATCAGTGAGTCGGAGGGAGAGCGAGAGCAGTTCTTC. Translation: CAISESEGEREQFF.

This chain uses TRBV5-1 with TRBJ2-3, with D perhaps being TRBD1 or TRBD2 (7 bases each). This CDR3 has 15 amino acids. In germline, CDR1 is SGHRS, CDR2 YFSETQ. Trimming took off 4 bases at V and 4 bases at J, with 16 bases between the two ends. The CDR3 sequence is CASSPGRGQADTQYF. The DNA for the CDR3 is TGCGCCAGCAGCCCGGGGAGGGGGCAGGCAGATACGCAGTATTTT.

In regard to this clone: One junction end disagrees with the germline gene, perhaps due to a read error. This chain uses TRBV2 with TRBJ1-5, with D possibly being TRBD1 (6 bases). CDR1 is SNHLY and CDR2 is FYNNEI in the germline V gene. This CDR3 has 14 amino acids. CDR3 amino acids: CASREDRNNQPQHF. Here the CDR3 DNA reads TGTGCCAGCAGGGAAGACAGGAACAATCAGCCCCAGCATTTT.

The J gene is TRBJ1-2, the V gene TRBV3-1 (or the pseudogene TRBV3-2), with D uncertain. V was trimmed by 1 base and J by 8 bases, leaving 20 bases between them. CDR3 length: 16 amino acids. The V gene's germline CDR1 is LGHDT and CDR2 YNNKEL (reference sequence). The CDR3 region is CASSQGSAADESGYTF. The DNA of the CDR3 is TGTGCCAGCAGCCAAGGGTCGGCCGCTGACGAGTCCGGCTACACCTTC.

V is TRBV6-5 and J is TRBJ1-2, with D unclear. V lost 6 bases to trimming and J lost 8 bases, with 13 bases between them. Germline CDR1 and CDR2: MNHEY and SVGAGI. This CDR3 region has 12 residues. The DNA for the CDR3 is TGTGCCAGCAGCTTTGCGGGAAGGGGCTACACCTTC. Protein product: CASSFAGRGYTF.

The rearrangement joins TRBV2 to TRBJ1-1; D is uncertain. CDR3 length: 11 residues. V lost 8 bases, J lost 3 bases, and 7 bases lay in between. The germline V gene encodes CDR1 SNHLY and CDR2 FYNNEI. CDR3 in amino acids: CASLMYTEAFF. The CDR3 coding sequence is TGTGCCAGCCTGATGTACACTGAAGCTTTCTTT.

J is TRBJ2-1 and V is TRBV24-1; D is tentatively TRBD1 or TRBD2 (5 bases each). CDR1 KGHDR and CDR2 SFDVKD come from the germline V gene. This CDR3 is 16 amino acids long. Between the trimmed V and J ends, which lost 1 base and 6 bases, there was a span of 15 bases. The CDR3 sequence is CATSDFSKSGPNEQFF. The DNA for the CDR3 is TGTGCCACCAGTGATTTCTCCAAATCGGGGCCCAATGAGCAGTTCTTC.

The genes are TRBV10-2 and TRBJ1-5; a weak D match, TRBD1 (5 bases). Per germline, CDR1 WSHSY and CDR2 SAAADI. V was trimmed by 2 bases and J by 7 bases, leaving 15 bases between them. The CDR3 runs to 15 residues. The CDR3 spells CASSEARSGGQPQHF. CDR3 coding DNA: TGCGCCAGCAGTGAGGCGAGGTCTGGGGGACAGCCCCAGCATTTT.

This clone has just one count. The V call is TRBV10-3, the J call TRBJ1-6; the D gene is possibly TRBD1 (5 bases). The CDR3 totals 16 residues. V was pared by 0 bases and J by 9 bases, with 15 bases between. Germline CDR1 is ENHRY and CDR2 is SYGVKD. The CDR3 bases are TGTGCCATCAGTGAGTCGGTAGGAGGGGAGAGTTCACCCCTCCACTTT. Encoded protein: CAISESVGGESSPLHF.

The chain carries TRBV2 and TRBJ2-7, with D unclear. Germline V gives CDR1 SNHLY, CDR2 FYNNEI. V dropped 7 bases and J dropped 5 bases, with 9 bases sitting between them. This CDR3 has 11 amino acids. CDR3 in amino acids: CASIGGNEQYF. CDR3 coding DNA: TGTGCCAGCATAGGTGGGAACGAGCAGTACTTC. Complete variable domain (other parts from reference TRBV2 and TRBJ2-7): EPEVTQTPSHQVTQMGQEVILRCVPISNHLYFYWYRQILGQKVEFLVSFYNNEISEKSEIFDDQFSVERPDGSNFTLKIRSTKLEDSAMYFCASIGGNEQYFGPGTRLTVT.

This clone was counted a single time. The V call is TRBV6-5, the J call TRBJ2-2, with D perhaps TRBD1 (6 bases). The CDR3 totals 15 residues. The germline V gene encodes CDR1 MNHEY and CDR2 SVGAGI. Trimming took 2 bases from V and 6 from J, leaving 13 bases between them. In nucleotides, the CDR3 is TGTGCCAGCAGTTACGGGGGCTCAAGCGCCGGGGAGCTGTTTTTT. Its protein product is CASSYGGSSAGELFF.

The CDR3 region is CASSPTPTSGTDTQYF. In DNA, the CDR3 is TGTGCCAGCTCACCTACTCCGACTAGCGGCACAGATACGCAGTATTTT. The gene calls are TRBV18 and TRBJ2-3; 8 bases line up with TRBD2. This CDR3 spans 16 amino acids. Per the germline V gene, CDR1 is KGHSH and CDR2 is LQKENI. V lost 3 bases to trimming and J lost 1 base; unmatched junction nucleotides: 6. Looking up the rest from reference TRBV18 and TRBJ2-3 gives the full variable domain: NAGVMQNPRHLVRRRGQEARLRCSPMKGHSHVYWYRQLPEEGLKFMVYLQKENIIDESGMPKERFSAEFPKEGPSILRIQQVVRGDSAAYFCASSPTPTSGTDTQYFGPGTRLTVL.